The next 30 T cell receptor beta chains were all read from a single sample in a study of Graves' ophthalmopathy and Graves' hyperthyroidism. Transcripts of RNA were the source for amplifying TCR beta CDR3 regions. Second-round multiplex PCR came after a first-round RT-PCR that employed HTBI primers. TCRdb processed the multiplex PCR reads anew with MiXCR; each CDR3 protein has one entry. The table has 400,000 to 450,000 distinct CDR3 sequences, 20% to 25% seen once; the top ten hold 2.5% to 3%. Sequenced: peripheral blood. These receptor sequences come from a woman under 30 with stable Graves' hyperthyroidism.

This clonotype was seen repeatedly, ten times or more. The rearrangement joins TRBV5-1 to TRBJ1-1, with 10 bases aligning to TRBD1. Losses at the gene ends were 0 bases for V and 5 bases for J; bases not matched to a gene: 4. The germline V gene has CDR1 SGHRS and CDR2 YFSETQ. CDR3 length: 15 amino acids. The CDR3 here is CASSLGDRGWTEAFF. Written as DNA, the CDR3 is TGCGCCAGCAGCTTGGGGGACAGGGGATGGACTGAAGCTTTCTTT.

The V and J genes are TRBV28 and TRBJ1-1; no clear D gene. Germline-derived CDR1 and CDR2 are MDHEN and SYDVKM. Trimming took 6 bases from V and 3 from J, leaving 5 bases between them. The CDR3 is 11 residues long. The CDR3 is CASRVYTEAFF. The DNA of the CDR3 is TGTGCCAGCAGGGTCTACACTGAAGCTTTCTTT.

This clonotype was detected many times. J is TRBJ2-7 and V is TRBV7-6; 12 nucleotides match TRBD2. From germline, CDR1 is SGHVS and CDR2 FNYEAQ. The CDR3 length is 19 residues. Trimming removed 5 bases from V and 2 bases from J; junction bases left unmatched: 16. The chain's CDR3 is CASSLTPTRLAGDPYEQYF. In DNA, the CDR3 is TGTGCCAGCAGCCTCACCCCCACCCGACTAGCGGGAGATCCCTACGAGCAGTACTTC.

There are many counts of this clonotype. The rearrangement joins TRBV24-1 to TRBJ1-2, with D possibly TRBD1 on 5 matching bases. The CDR3 consists of 12 residues. Looked up from germline, CDR1 is KGHDR and CDR2 is SFDVKD. Trimming took 2 bases from V and 8 from J, leaving 8 bases between them. Here the CDR3 DNA reads TGTGCCACCAGTGATTGGGGCGACGGCTACACCTTC. This codes for CATSDWGDGYTF.

This clonotype appeared a single time. This may be a read error, as it is one base from a much larger clone. The CDR3 protein is CSSPWQNTEAFF. The CDR3 nucleotides read TGCAGTTCTCCTTGGCAGAACACTGAAGCTTTCTTT. The chain has TRBV20-1 and TRBJ1-1; D not certain. Germline assignment: CDR1 DFQATT and CDR2 SNEGSKA (reference sequence). Trimming cost V 8 bases and J 1 base, with 11 bases left between them. This CDR3 comprises 12 residues.

This clonotype was observed at least ten times. The chain is built from TRBV2 and TRBJ1-5; D is undetermined. The CDR3 length is 15 residues. V was clipped by 3 bases and J by 3 bases, with 12 bases between them. Germline values: CDR1 SNHLY, CDR2 FYNNEI. The CDR3: CASSDYGKANQPQHF. The CDR3 bases are TGTGCCAGCAGTGATTACGGGAAGGCCAATCAGCCCCAGCATTTT.

This clonotype has ten or more counts. The chain employs TRBV30 and TRBJ1-5; 7 nucleotides align to TRBD1. The trim removed 3 bases at V and 7 bases at J, leaving 6 bases unmatched. Germline CDR1 GTSNPN, CDR2 SVGIG (reference sequence). The CDR3 totals 13 residues. CDR3 sequence reads: CAWSPGGQQPQHF. CDR3 nucleotide sequence: TGTGCCTGGAGCCCAGGGGGTCAACAGCCCCAGCATTTT.

This clonotype was counted a few times. The chain recombines TRBV30 with TRBJ2-2, with TRBD2 matching 11 bases. Trimming took 0 bases from V and 6 from J; bases not matched to a gene: 3. Germline CDR1 and CDR2: GTSNPN and SVGIG (reference sequence). The CDR3 totals 15 residues. CDR3 nucleotides: TGTGCCTGGAGTGTACGACTAGCGGGATCCGGGGAGCTGTTTTTT. This sequence encodes CAWSVRLAGSGELFF.

This clonotype appeared a single time. This chain uses TRBV13 with TRBJ2-7, with 7 bases identical to TRBD2. This CDR3 is built from 15 residues. V lost 7 bases, J lost 5 bases, and 14 bases stayed unmatched. Germline-derived CDR1 and CDR2 are PRHDT and FYEKMQ (reference sequence). Here the CDR3 reads CASILMGGSGNEQYF. For the CDR3, the DNA is TGTGCCAGCATCCTAATGGGCGGGAGTGGGAACGAGCAGTACTTC.

The chain has TRBV24-1 and TRBJ2-2; TRBD1 aligns across 9 bases. Trimming removed 3 bases from V and 5 bases from J; junction bases left unmatched: 6. The CDR3 covers 16 residues. Germline V gene data show CDR1 as KGHDR and CDR2 as SFDVKD. The CDR3: CATSDHTGGETGELFF. CDR3 sequence (DNA): TGTGCCACCAGTGATCATACAGGGGGCGAGACCGGGGAGCTGTTTTTT.

The genes are TRBV12-3 or TRBV12-4 and TRBJ1-3; D not certain. V lost 6 bases and J 2 bases, leaving 11 bases between the germline ends. CDR3 size: 14 residues. The CDR3 sequence is CASRPDVAGNTIYF. For the CDR3, the DNA is TGTGCCAGCAGGCCAGATGTGGCTGGAAACACCATATATTTT.

The sample holds many counts of this clonotype. The chain has TRBV11-2 and TRBJ2-7; D possibly matches TRBD1 or TRBD2 (5 bases each). The CDR3 loop spans 14 amino acids. Trimming shortened V by 1 base and J by 2 bases, and 9 bases separated the two germline ends. Germline V lookup: CDR1 SGHAT, CDR2 FQNNGV. DNA for the CDR3: TGTGCCAGCAGCTTAGGGGACGGTCCCTACGAGCAGTACTTC. Amino acid sequence: CASSLGDGPYEQYF.

This clonotype was observed many times. The rearrangement joins TRBV27 to TRBJ2-7, with D possibly TRBD1 on 6 matching bases. The ends were cut back, 1 base at V and 4 bases at J, with 11 bases in the middle. Germline-derived CDR1 and CDR2 are MNHEY and SMNVEV (reference sequence). The CDR3 extends over 14 amino acids. Here the CDR3 DNA reads TGTGCCAGCAGTTTATTTGGGGGCCGTTACGAGCAGTACTTC. Translation: CASSLFGGRYEQYF.

This clonotype was counted at least ten times. The rearrangement joins TRBV30 to TRBJ1-1; 8 positions match TRBD1. The CDR3 runs to 12 residues. The ends lost 8 bases at V and 5 bases at J; junction bases unmatched: 7. The germline V gene has CDR1 GTSNPN and CDR2 SVGIG (reference sequence). In nucleotides, the CDR3 is TGTGCCCTTAACAGGGGGAAAACTGAAGCTTTCTTT. It translates to CALNRGKTEAFF.

This clonotype showed up many times. The chain couples TRBV20-1 to TRBJ1-2, with TRBD1 as a possible D gene (5 bases). The germline V gene has CDR1 DFQATT and CDR2 SNEGSKA (reference sequence). The CDR3 contains 13 residues. Deletions cut 5 bases from V and 6 bases from J, with 16 bases between. The CDR3 DNA follows: TGCAGTGCTGCGGACACTGACCTAGATGGCTACACCTTC. Its protein product is CSAADTDLDGYTF.

This clonotype was recorded at least ten times. This chain joins TRBV7-9 and TRBJ1-1; D gene uncertain. CDR1 and CDR2 from the germline V gene are SEHNR and FQNEAQ (reference sequence). Between the trimmed V and J ends, which lost 5 bases and 6 bases, there was a span of 16 bases. The CDR3 length is 14 residues. CDR3 nucleotides: TGTGCCAGCAGCCTACTTTTAGGGTCTCCTGAAGCTTTCTTT. The encoded protein is CASSLLLGSPEAFF.

The gene calls are TRBV4-1 and TRBJ2-3; D uncertain. Deletions cut 1 base from V and 4 bases from J, with 3 bases between. Germline V gene data show CDR1 as MGHRA and CDR2 as YSYEKL. The CDR3 sequence is 12 residues long. The CDR3 region has the DNA TGCGCCAGCAGCCAAGTAGCAGATACGCAGTATTTT. It is translated as CASSQVADTQYF.

This clonotype was seen repeatedly, ten times or more. The chain recombines TRBV2 with TRBJ1-1, with D hard to call. From germline, CDR1 is SNHLY and CDR2 FYNNEI. The length of the CDR3 is 14 residues. Between the trimmed V and J ends, which lost 3 bases and 1 base, there was a span of 9 bases. CDR3: CASSEGGENTEAFF. The CDR3 bases are TGTGCCAGCAGTGAGGGCGGTGAGAACACTGAAGCTTTCTTT. The variable domain in full, with the rest retrieved from reference TRBV2 and TRBJ1-1, is EPEVTQTPSHQVTQMGQEVILRCVPISNHLYFYWYRQILGQKVEFLVSFYNNEISEKSEIFDDQFSVERPDGSNFTLKIRSTKLEDSAMYFCASSEGGENTEAFFGQGTRLTVV.

This clonotype occurred many times. The genes are TRBV2 and TRBJ2-7; TRBD1 agrees at 7 bases. CDR3 length: 14 amino acids. V shed 11 bases and J 3 bases; nucleotides not matched to a gene: 13. Germline V lookup: CDR1 SNHLY, CDR2 FYNNEI. CDR3 in DNA: TGTGCCTCATCCAGGGGGTGGGAAAACTACGAGCAGTACTTC. Translation: CASSRGWENYEQYF.

This clonotype was detected ten times or more. The chain couples TRBV10-3 to TRBJ2-5; the D is unclear. Trimming cost V 6 bases and J 1 base, with 9 bases left between them. CDR1 ENHRY and CDR2 SYGVKD come from the germline V gene. This CDR3 region has 13 residues. The CDR3 DNA is TGTGCCATCAGGCCGGAGATCCAAGAGACCCAGTACTTC. Encoded protein: CAIRPEIQETQYF.

This clonotype has at least ten counts. This sequence joins TRBV29-1 and TRBJ2-2, with TRBD1 matching over 7 bases. Germline V gives CDR1 SQVTM, CDR2 ANQGSEA. The J segment lost 1 base and the V segment lost 3 bases, leaving 8 bases of the junction unmatched. CDR3 length: 16 amino acids. CDR3 DNA sequence: TGCAGCGTTGAGTGGGGTCGGACAGGGAACACCGGGGAGCTGTTTTTT. Protein sequence: CSVEWGRTGNTGELFF.

In this sample, this clonotype turned up many times. The V gene is TRBV4-2, the J gene TRBJ2-7, with 9 bases lining up with TRBD2. Germline V lookup: CDR1 LGHNA, CDR2 YNFKEQ. V lost 0 bases, J lost 2 bases, and 5 bases stayed unmatched. The CDR3 loop spans 16 amino acids. CDR3 sequence reads: CASSQEGLAGPYEQYF. CDR3 bases: TGTGCCAGCAGCCAAGAGGGGCTAGCGGGACCCTACGAGCAGTACTTC.

Only a few counts were recorded for this clonotype. The rearrangement uses TRBV7-2 and TRBJ1-3, with a possible D match to TRBD1 (5 bases). Germline CDR1 SGHTA, CDR2 FQGNSA. There are 15 residues in the CDR3. V lost 5 bases and J lost 0, with 11 bases in between. The CDR3 spells CASSPIRVSGNTIYF. The DNA for the CDR3 is TGTGCCAGCAGCCCGATCAGGGTCTCTGGAAACACCATATATTTT.

At least ten counts were recorded for this clonotype. The rearrangement uses TRBV11-2 and TRBJ2-5; D remains ambiguous. Germline V gene lookup returns CDR1 SGHAT and CDR2 FQNNGV. The CDR3 extends over 11 amino acids. Trimming left V 5 bases short and J 7 bases short, with 8 bases between. CDR3 protein: CASSQAGTQYF. For the CDR3, the DNA is TGTGCCAGCAGCCAAGCAGGGACCCAGTACTTC.

This clonotype was counted between two and nine times. The J gene is TRBJ2-5, the V gene TRBV12-3 or TRBV12-4, with D tentatively TRBD2 (5 bases). This CDR3 contains 13 residues. V dropped 6 bases and J dropped 4 bases, with 12 bases sitting between them. The CDR3 protein is CASSRRRLETQYF. The CDR3 nucleotides read TGTGCCAGCAGCCGGAGGAGATTAGAGACCCAGTACTTC.

There are a few counts of this clonotype. The rearrangement uses TRBV10-3 and TRBJ2-4; 8 bases are shared with TRBD2. The CDR3 spans 18 residues. Trimming at V came to 4 bases and at J to 0 bases, leaving 11 bases not matched to a gene. CDR1 is ENHRY and CDR2 is SYGVKD in the germline V gene. CDR3 residues: CAISAGISGTLAKNIQYF. For the CDR3, the DNA is TGTGCCATCAGTGCCGGGATTAGCGGGACTCTAGCCAAAAACATTCAGTACTTC.

This clonotype was seen many times. The CDR3 DNA reads as TGTGCCAGCAGGAGTCAGGGGGTAGAGACCCAGTACTTC. This translates into CASRSQGVETQYF. This chain links TRBV12-3 or TRBV12-4 with TRBJ2-5, with TRBD1 matching 7 bases. V lost 6 bases to trimming and J lost 4 bases; unmatched junction nucleotides: 5. This CDR3 is 13 amino acids long.

This clonotype occurred many times. V gene TRBV19 combines with J gene TRBJ2-7, with D perhaps matching TRBD2 (5 bases). The ends were cut back, 6 bases at V and 1 base at J, with 16 bases in the middle. Germline CDR1 and CDR2: LNHDA and SQIVND (reference sequence). The CDR3 is made up of 15 amino acids. The CDR3 nucleotides are TGTGCCAGTAGGAGGGCGCTAGAAATATCCTACGAGCAGTACTTC. This translates into CASRRALEISYEQYF.

Of note for this clonotype: The conserved final phenylalanine or tryptophan is absent from the CDR3, which likely points to a read error. This sequence joins TRBV19 and TRBJ1-3; D call uncertain. Trimming cost V 5 bases and J 0 bases, with 14 bases left between them. The CDR3 loop spans 16 amino acids. CDR1 and CDR2 (germline): LNHDA, SQIVND (reference sequence). The CDR3 nucleotides read TGTGCCAGTAGTGCCCTCCTAACCTACTCTGGAAACACCATATATTTG. It codes for CASSALLTYSGNTIYL.

This clonotype was seen many times. The chain joins TRBV12-3 or TRBV12-4 to TRBJ2-2, with D perhaps matching TRBD1 (7 bases). The CDR3 sequence is 13 residues long. Trimming took off 7 bases at V and 9 bases at J, with 15 bases between the two ends. CDR3 sequence (DNA): TGTGCCAGCACGATACGGAGGGGGCGGGAGCTGTTTTTT. Translating gives CASTIRRGRELFF.